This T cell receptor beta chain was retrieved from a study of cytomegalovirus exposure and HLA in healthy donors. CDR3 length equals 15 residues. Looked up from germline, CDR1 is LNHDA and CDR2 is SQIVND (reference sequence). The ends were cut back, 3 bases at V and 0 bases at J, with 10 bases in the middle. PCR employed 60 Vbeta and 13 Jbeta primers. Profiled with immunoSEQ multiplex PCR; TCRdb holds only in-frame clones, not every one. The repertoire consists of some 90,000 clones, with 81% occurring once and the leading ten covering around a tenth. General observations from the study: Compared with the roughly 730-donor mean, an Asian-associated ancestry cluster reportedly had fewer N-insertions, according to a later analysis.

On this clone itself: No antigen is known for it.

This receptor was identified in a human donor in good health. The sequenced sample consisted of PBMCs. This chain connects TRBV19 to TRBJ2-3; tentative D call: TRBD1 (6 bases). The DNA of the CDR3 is TGTGCCAGTAGTATGGGACAAGACAGCACAGATACGCAGTATTTT. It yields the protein CASSMGQDSTDTQYF. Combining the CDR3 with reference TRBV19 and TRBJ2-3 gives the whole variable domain DGGITQSPKYLFRKEGQNVTLSCEQNLNHDAMYWYRQDPGQGLRLIYYSQIVNDFQKGDIAEGYSVSREKKESFPLTVTSAQKNPTAFYLCASSMGQDSTDTQYFGPGTRLTVL.